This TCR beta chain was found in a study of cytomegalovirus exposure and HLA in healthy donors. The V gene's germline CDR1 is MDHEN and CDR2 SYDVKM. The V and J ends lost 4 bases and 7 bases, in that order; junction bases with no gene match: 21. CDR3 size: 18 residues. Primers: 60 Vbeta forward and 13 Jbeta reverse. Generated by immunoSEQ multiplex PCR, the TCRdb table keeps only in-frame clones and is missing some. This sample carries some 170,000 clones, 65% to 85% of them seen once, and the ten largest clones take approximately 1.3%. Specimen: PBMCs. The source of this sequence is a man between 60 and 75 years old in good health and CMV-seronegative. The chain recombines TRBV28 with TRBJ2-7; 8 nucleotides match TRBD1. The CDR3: CASSSTISDRGKPLEQYF. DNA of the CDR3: TGTGCCAGCAGTTCTACTATATCAGACAGGGGAAAACCCCTGGAGCAGTACTTC.